This T cell receptor (beta chain) was documented in a study of regulatory T cells in long-lasting Graves disease. The time point was: newly diagnosed GD, antithyroid drugs for less than 3 months. After RNA was extracted from PBMCs, the TCR library was made from it. Diagnosing Graves' disease relied on the American Thyroid Association guidelines. This clonotype was counted at least ten times. Through Arm-PCR of CDR3 regions and iRepertoire HTBI primers, TCR beta libraries were built. Using its own MiXCR run on the multiplex PCR reads, TCRdb lists one record per CDR3 protein. Of roughly 500,000 distinct CDR3 sequences detected, around 12% appear once; the ten largest clones hold around 9.3%. The germline gives CDR1 SNHLY, CDR2 FYNNEI. The germline V and J ends were trimmed by 6 bases and 6 bases, with 15 bases remaining between them. This CDR3 has 13 residues. These records were also assigned to another study, of T cells in Graves' hyperthyroidism and ophthalmopathy.

The chain couples TRBV2 to TRBJ2-7; unclear D gene. Source: peripheral blood mononuclear cells (PBMCs), taken at new diagnosis, from a patient treated with antithyroid drugs. The TCR was taken from a woman aged 25 to 39 with Graves disease. The CDR3 region is CASRTGPEREQYF. CDR3 coding DNA: TGTGCCAGCAGAACCGGGCCCGAACGCGAGCAGTACTTC.